One TCR beta chain is described in this entry. TCRdb keeps only in-frame clones here, not all; method: immunoSEQ multiplex PCR. The data contain 600,000 or so clones, approximately 87% of them singletons. The CDR3 is 12 amino acids. CDR1 is WNHNN, CDR2 SYGVQD, per germline (reference sequence). Trimming removed 0 bases from V and 7 bases from J, with 4 bases in between. This sample is drawn from a study of shared T cell receptors in the human thymus. This sample also appeared in a second study, on human thymus T cells. That work states: Corrective cardiac operations yielded the resected thymus tissue. Thymic as well as blood repertoires seemed to favor certain V and J genes unevenly. Related work found strong thymic repertoire overlap between unrelated individuals.

The clonotype originates from a boy in the first two years of life with a congenital heart defect. The sequenced sample was thymocytes. The chain employs TRBV10-1 and TRBJ2-1; D unclear. This chain's CDR3 is CASSESRNEQFF. The CDR3 nucleotides read TGCGCCAGCAGTGAGTCGCGGAATGAGCAGTTCTTC.